The 18 T cell receptor beta chains listed next were all sequenced from one sample in a study of T cell clonality in common variable immunodeficiency. General study points: Reportedly, TCR beta sequences from common variable immunodeficiency showed fewer deletions and N-nucleotide insertions.

Antigen specificity for these receptors is unknown. Assay used: immunoSEQ multiplex PCR; TCRdb lists only in-frame clones, some missing. This sample includes approximately 29,000 clones with no singletons; its ten biggest clones take up approximately 3%. Sequencing was performed on peripheral blood mononuclear cells. These receptors were taken from a human donor with common variable immunodeficiency.

At least ten counts were recorded for this clone. The CDR3 end falls 3 residues outside the read, so it is completed with the germline J gene. The V gene is TRBV29-1, the J gene TRBJ1-4; TRBD1 matches 7 bases. The CDR3 contains 13 residues. Germline V lookup: CDR1 SQVTM, CDR2 ANQGSEA. Trimming took 6 bases from V and 8 from J; bases not matched to a gene: 9. CDR3 residues: CSVPNRGGEKLFF. The sequenced part of the CDR3 DNA is TGCAGCGTCCCAAACAGGGGTGGAGAAAAA.

A note on this clone: The sequenced fragment ends 3 residues before the CDR3 boundary, so the rest is inferred from the germline J gene. The chain has TRBV19 and TRBJ2-7; 11 nucleotides match TRBD1. CDR1 and CDR2 (germline): LNHDA, SQIVND (reference sequence). The CDR3 has 15 residues. The V segment lost 6 bases and the J segment 0 bases; nucleotides outside the gene matches: 4. CDR3 loop: CASSRDRGFSYEQYF. Partial CDR3 DNA: TGTGCCAGTAGCCGGGACAGGGGGTTCTCCTACGAG.

This clone was seen at least ten times. The read ends 3 residues before the CDR3 terminus; that terminus is restored from the germline J gene. The chain uses TRBV3-1 (or the pseudogene TRBV3-2) and TRBJ2-3; 12 bases match TRBD2. From germline, CDR1 is LGHDT and CDR2 YNNKEL (reference sequence). The CDR3 has 16 amino acids. J gave up 2 bases and V 1 base, and 1 base lay outside the gene matches. The part of the CDR3 DNA that was read is TGTGCCAGCAGCCAAGCTAGCGGGGGGGCCACAGATACG. Translated: CASSQASGGATDT. The whole CDR3 protein is CASSQASGGATDTQYF.

Within the sample, this clone is medium-sized. The read halts 3 residues ahead of the CDR3 end, with the missing end drawn from the germline J gene. J is TRBJ2-2 and V is TRBV20-1, with TRBD2 identical over 14 bases. CDR3 size: 15 residues. J lost 7 bases, V lost 6 bases, and 7 bases had no gene match. Looked up from germline, CDR1 is DFQATT and CDR2 is SNEGSKA (reference sequence). The CDR3 sequence: CSARGLAGGDGELFF. CDR3 DNA (partial): TGCAGTGCCCGAGGACTAGCGGGGGGCGACGGGGAG.

This clone appeared a few times. The DNA ends 3 residues before the CDR3 does, and the rest of the CDR3 is filled in from the germline J gene. This chain uses TRBV18 with TRBJ1-1; 7 nucleotides agree with TRBD1. Germline assignment: CDR1 KGHSH and CDR2 LQKENI. V was pared by 3 bases and J by 6 bases, with 13 bases of the junction left unmatched. This CDR3 region has 16 residues. The CDR3: CASSPSNPGGTAEAFF. The CDR3 DNA, read in part, is TGTGCCAGCTCACCGTCGAATCCAGGGGGAACGGCTGAA.

As for this clone: The read stops 3 residues short of the end of the CDR3; the missing end is completed from the germline J gene. The rearrangement joins TRBV14 to TRBJ2-7, with 10 bases fitting TRBD1. The germline V gene encodes CDR1 SGHDN and CDR2 FVKESK. The V and J ends lost 2 bases and 5 bases, in that order; junction bases with no gene match: 6. This CDR3 is 15 amino acids long. The CDR3: CASSQRDRGYHEQYF. Incomplete CDR3 DNA: TGTGCCAGCAGCCAACGGGACAGGGGTTACCACGAG.

CDR3 residues: CASSPLGTGGETQYF. The DNA read from the CDR3 is TGTGCCAGCTCACCTCTCGGGACAGGGGGCGAGACC. The gene calls are TRBV18 and TRBJ2-5; 12 bases map to TRBD1. The sequence runs out 3 residues before the end of the CDR3; the remainder is reconstructed from the germline J gene. Germline V gene sequence: CDR1 KGHSH, CDR2 LQKENI. V gave up 3 bases and J gave up 5 bases; unmatched junction bases: 4. CDR3 length: 15 residues.

This clone was seen a few times. Sequencing ends 3 residues short of the CDR3 end; the germline J gene provides the rest. The chain employs TRBV29-1 and TRBJ2-3; D possibly corresponds to TRBD1 (6 bases). The V end was cut by 4 bases, the J end by 7 bases, with 21 bases between. The length of the CDR3 is 15 residues. Per the germline V gene, CDR1 is SQVTM and CDR2 is ANQGSEA. CDR3: CSVVGHPHTSYTQYF. CDR3 DNA (partial): TGCAGCGTTGTGGGACATCCCCATACCTCTTATACG.

There are a few counts of this clone. The CDR3 goes on 3 residues after the read ends, and that part is filled in from the germline J gene. The V call is TRBV7-3, the J call TRBJ2-7, with TRBD2 matching over 8 bases. Trimming at V came to 5 bases and at J to 4 bases, leaving 7 bases not matched to a gene. The CDR3 loop spans 14 amino acids. Germline V lookup: CDR1 SGHTA, CDR2 FQGTGA. The CDR3 reads CASSPSGGPYEQYF. The covered CDR3 bases are TGTGCCAGCAGCCCGAGCGGGGGCCCGTACGAG.

To note about this clone: The read is 3 residues too short to cover the CDR3 end, so that end is filled in from the germline J gene. The V call is TRBV7-9, the J call TRBJ2-1; D gene unclear. The germline V gene encodes CDR1 SEHNR and CDR2 FQNEAQ (reference sequence). The V gene lost 0 bases and the J gene lost 8 bases, with 2 bases spanning the gap. The CDR3 is made up of 11 amino acids. The sequenced CDR3 bases are TGTGCCAGCAGCTTAGCCTATGAG. Translated, it gives CASSLAYE. The full CDR3 is CASSLAYEQFF. The whole variable domain, remainder taken from reference TRBV7-9 and TRBJ2-1, is DTGVSQNPRHKITKRGQNVTFRCDPISEHNRLYWYRQTLGQGPEFLTYFQNEAQLEKSRLLSDRFSAERPKGSFSTLEIQRTEQGDSAMYLCASSLAYEQFFGPGTRLTVL.

This clone has more than one count but fewer than ten. The sequenced CDR3 bases are TGTGCCAGCACCGGGGGACTAGCGGAGACCACAGATACG. Its protein product is CASTGGLAETTDT. In full, the CDR3 is CASTGGLAETTDTQYF. The chain links TRBV6-2 or TRBV6-3 to TRBJ2-3; 11 bases match TRBD2. The read ends 3 residues before the CDR3 terminus; that terminus is restored from the germline J gene. From germline, CDR1 is MNHEY and CDR2 SVGEGT. V trimming: 7 bases; J trimming: 2 bases; junction bases outside the gene matches: 8. The CDR3 is 16 amino acids.

Note on this clone: The sequenced fragment ends 3 residues before the CDR3 boundary, so the rest is inferred from the germline J gene. The J gene is TRBJ2-1, the V gene TRBV19; 7 bases are a match to TRBD2. J gave up 4 bases and V 4 bases, and 7 bases lay outside the gene matches. The CDR3 has 15 residues. The germline gives CDR1 LNHDA, CDR2 SQIVND (reference sequence). The covered CDR3 bases are TGTGCCAGTAGTACTTTTACGGGGGGTTACAATGAG. Protein sequence: CASSTFTGGYNE. The full-length CDR3 reads as CASSTFTGGYNEQFF.

This clone appeared a few times. The read comes to an end 3 residues before the CDR3 does, leaving the germline J gene to fill in the end. The chain couples TRBV19 to TRBJ1-2, with D maybe TRBD1 (5 bases). The CDR3 extends over 16 amino acids. The ends were cut back, 3 bases at V and 7 bases at J, with 21 bases in the middle. CDR1 and CDR2 from the germline V gene are LNHDA and SQIVND (reference sequence). The CDR3 sequence is CASSIRPSGSESGYTF. The CDR3 bases that were read are TGTGCCAGTAGTATCCGCCCATCAGGGTCTGAAAGTGGC.

For this clone: The missing CDR3 end, 3 residues past where the read stops, is filled in from the germline J gene. The V gene is TRBV2, the J gene TRBJ2-7, with D perhaps TRBD2 (6 bases). Trimming left V 4 bases short and J 3 bases short, with 10 bases between. This CDR3 is built from 13 residues. Looked up from germline, CDR1 is SNHLY and CDR2 is FYNNEI. This CDR3 is CASSAGTFYEQYF. The sequenced part of the CDR3 DNA is TGTGCCAGCAGTGCCGGGACTTTCTACGAG.

By sample fraction, this clone is medium-sized. The read is 3 residues too short to cover the CDR3 end, so that end is filled in from the germline J gene. The chain joins TRBV29-1 to TRBJ1-1; TRBD1 matches at 7 bases. Looked up from germline, CDR1 is SQVTM and CDR2 is ANQGSEA. J was trimmed by 0 bases and V by 3 bases; bases with no gene match: 4. The CDR3 extends over 14 amino acids. The sequenced CDR3 bases are TGCAGCGTTGAGGGACAGCTAATGAACACTGAA. Translation: CSVEGQLMNTE. The whole CDR3 region reads CSVEGQLMNTEAFF.

This clone was seen repeatedly, ten times or more. This CDR3 reads CSVEGRVGVTEAFF. The part of the CDR3 DNA that was read is TGCAGCGTTGAAGGAAGGGTCGGAGTGACTGAA. The gene calls are TRBV29-1 and TRBJ1-1; D call uncertain. The CDR3 is cut off 3 residues early in the read; its end comes from the germline J gene. The ends were cut back, 1 base at V and 5 bases at J, with 14 bases in the middle. The V gene's germline CDR1 is SQVTM and CDR2 ANQGSEA. This CDR3 region has 14 residues.

About this clone itself: Read coverage stops 3 residues before the CDR3 terminus; the germline J gene supplies the remainder. This sequence joins TRBV6-1 and TRBJ2-1, with TRBD2 identical over 7 bases. The CDR3 has 16 amino acids. V lost 2 bases, J lost 2 bases, and 6 bases stayed unmatched. Per germline, CDR1 MNHNS and CDR2 SASEGT. CDR3 DNA (partial): TGTGCCAGCAGTGAAAGCTCTGCGGGGGCCTACAATGAG. Translating gives CASSESSAGAYNE. The full-length CDR3 reads as CASSESSAGAYNEQFF.

This clone appeared many times. CDR3 loop: CSVEDGDTTNTEAFF. The covered CDR3 bases are TGCAGCGTTGAAGACGGGGACACTACGAACACTGAA. This rearrangement joins TRBV29-1 to TRBJ1-1; TRBD1 might be the D (6 bases). The observed sequence ends 3 residues before the CDR3 terminus, with the missing tail filled in from the germline J gene. Germline CDR1 reads SQVTM; CDR2 reads ANQGSEA. This CDR3 is built from 15 residues. Trimming cost V 0 bases and J 1 base, with 12 bases left between them. The full variable domain, with the rest looked up from reference TRBV29-1 and TRBJ1-1, is SAVISQKPSRDICQRGTSLTIQCQVDSQVTMMFWYRQQPGQSLTLIATANQGSEATYESGFVIDKFPISRPNLTFSTLTVSNMSPEDSSIYLCSVEDGDTTNTEAFFGQGTRLTVV.